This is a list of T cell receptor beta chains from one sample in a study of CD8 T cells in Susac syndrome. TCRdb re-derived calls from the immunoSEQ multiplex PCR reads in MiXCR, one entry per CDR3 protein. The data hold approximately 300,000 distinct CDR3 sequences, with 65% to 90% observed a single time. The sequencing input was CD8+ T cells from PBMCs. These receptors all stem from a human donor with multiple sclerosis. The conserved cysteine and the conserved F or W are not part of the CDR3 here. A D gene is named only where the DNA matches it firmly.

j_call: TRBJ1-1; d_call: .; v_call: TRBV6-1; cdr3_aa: ASSSSGRVTEAF
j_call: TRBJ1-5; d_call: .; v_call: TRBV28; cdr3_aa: ASRKYSNQPQH
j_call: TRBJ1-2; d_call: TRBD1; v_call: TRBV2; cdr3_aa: ASRGTDILYGYT
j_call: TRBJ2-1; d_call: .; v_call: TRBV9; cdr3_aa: ASSVLGLAVAYNEQF
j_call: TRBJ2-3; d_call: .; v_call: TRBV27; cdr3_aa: ASNHLSSTDTQY
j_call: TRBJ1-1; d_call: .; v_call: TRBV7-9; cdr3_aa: ASSGGVNTEAF
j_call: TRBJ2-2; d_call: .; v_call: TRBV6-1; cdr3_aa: ASSDREQRANTGELF
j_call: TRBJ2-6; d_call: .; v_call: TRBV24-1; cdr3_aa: ATSDFNSGANVLT
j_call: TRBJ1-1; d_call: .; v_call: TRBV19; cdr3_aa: ASSISGGATEAF
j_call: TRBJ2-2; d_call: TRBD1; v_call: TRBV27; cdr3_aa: ASSYRGPGELF
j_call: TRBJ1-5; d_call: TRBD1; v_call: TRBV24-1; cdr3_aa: ATSDTGEPQPQH
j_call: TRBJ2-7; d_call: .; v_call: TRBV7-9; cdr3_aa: ASSLGPGFYEQY
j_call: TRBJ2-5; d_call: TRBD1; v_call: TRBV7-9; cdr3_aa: ASSPPGQGQETQY
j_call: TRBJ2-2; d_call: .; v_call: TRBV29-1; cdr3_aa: SAPGGSNTGELF
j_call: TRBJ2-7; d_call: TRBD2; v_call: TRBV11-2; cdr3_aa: ASSIYPRTSGSYEQY
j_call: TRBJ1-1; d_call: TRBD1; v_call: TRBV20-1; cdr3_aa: SAETGTGKTEAF
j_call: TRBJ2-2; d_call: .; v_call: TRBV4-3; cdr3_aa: ASSQYDLVDGTGELF
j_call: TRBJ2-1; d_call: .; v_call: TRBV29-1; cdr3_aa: SVKVNLDEQF
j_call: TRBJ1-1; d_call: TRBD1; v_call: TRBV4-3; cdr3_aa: ASSIISRTGGPTEAF
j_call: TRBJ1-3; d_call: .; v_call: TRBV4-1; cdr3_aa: ASSQDPESGNTIY
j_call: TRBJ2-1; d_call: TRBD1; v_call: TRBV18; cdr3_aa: ASSQGQGVNNEQF
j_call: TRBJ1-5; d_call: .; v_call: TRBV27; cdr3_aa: ASSFKGEYSNQPQH
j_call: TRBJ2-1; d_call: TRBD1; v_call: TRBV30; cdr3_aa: AWSTGGAGNEQF
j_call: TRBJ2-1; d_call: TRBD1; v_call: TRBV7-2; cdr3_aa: ASSFRGRTSYNEQF
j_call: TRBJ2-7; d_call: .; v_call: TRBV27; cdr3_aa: ASSSQREQY
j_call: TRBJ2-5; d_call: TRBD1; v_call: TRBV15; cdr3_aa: ATSRDRGQETQY
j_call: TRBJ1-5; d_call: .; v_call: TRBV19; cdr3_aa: AATQGNQPQH
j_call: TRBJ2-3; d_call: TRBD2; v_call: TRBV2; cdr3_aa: ASFHAGLAGVTDTQY
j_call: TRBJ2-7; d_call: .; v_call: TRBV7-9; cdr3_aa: ASSLEAGFSYEQY
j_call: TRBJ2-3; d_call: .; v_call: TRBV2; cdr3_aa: ASSTGIDTQY
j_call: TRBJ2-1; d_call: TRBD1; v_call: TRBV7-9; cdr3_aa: ASSLGQGDYNEQF
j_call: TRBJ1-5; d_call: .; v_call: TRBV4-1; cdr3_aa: ASSQEGQGWQPQH
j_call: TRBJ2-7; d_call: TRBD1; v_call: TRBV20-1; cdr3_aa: SACPPTGGSYEQY
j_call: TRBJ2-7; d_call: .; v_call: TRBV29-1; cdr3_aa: SVWGYEQY
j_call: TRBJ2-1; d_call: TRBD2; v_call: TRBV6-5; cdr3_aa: ASSYSARGSGNEQF
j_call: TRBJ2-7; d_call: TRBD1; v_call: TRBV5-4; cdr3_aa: ASSFMQGAWSYEQY
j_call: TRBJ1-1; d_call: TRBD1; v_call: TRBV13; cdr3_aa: ASRPGTGGDLTEAF
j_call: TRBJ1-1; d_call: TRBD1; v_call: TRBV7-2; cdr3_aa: ASSLDVQGAYGDTEAF
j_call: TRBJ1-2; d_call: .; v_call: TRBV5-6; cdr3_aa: ASSLASQGRGYT
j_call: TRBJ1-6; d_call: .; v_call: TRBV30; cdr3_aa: AWSVGYNSPLH
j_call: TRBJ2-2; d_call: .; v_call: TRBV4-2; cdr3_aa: ASSRYGLGKDTGELF
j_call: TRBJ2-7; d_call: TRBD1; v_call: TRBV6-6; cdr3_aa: ASRAGTGGEQY
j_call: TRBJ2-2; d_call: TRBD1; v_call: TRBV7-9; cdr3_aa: ASRAGTGTGELF
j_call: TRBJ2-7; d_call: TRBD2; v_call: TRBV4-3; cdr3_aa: ASSPALAEYYEQY
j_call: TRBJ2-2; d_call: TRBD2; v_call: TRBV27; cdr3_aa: ASSLSPPRAGATGELF
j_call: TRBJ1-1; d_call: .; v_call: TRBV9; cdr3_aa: ASSGNSPEAF
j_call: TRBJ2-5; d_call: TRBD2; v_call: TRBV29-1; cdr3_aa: SLRGLAQSQETQY
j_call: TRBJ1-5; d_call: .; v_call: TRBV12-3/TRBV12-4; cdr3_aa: ASTSGGPDQPQH
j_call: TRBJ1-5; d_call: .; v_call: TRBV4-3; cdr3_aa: ASSQEWLSTRQPQH
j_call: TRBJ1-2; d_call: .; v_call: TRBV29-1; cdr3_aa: SAPLGFNYGYT
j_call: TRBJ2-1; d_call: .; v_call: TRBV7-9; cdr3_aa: ASSSPYDYGMYNEQF
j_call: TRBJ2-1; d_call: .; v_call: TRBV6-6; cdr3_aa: ASSYQGGYNEQF
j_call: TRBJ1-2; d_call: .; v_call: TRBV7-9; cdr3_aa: ASSSYFRGRDGYT